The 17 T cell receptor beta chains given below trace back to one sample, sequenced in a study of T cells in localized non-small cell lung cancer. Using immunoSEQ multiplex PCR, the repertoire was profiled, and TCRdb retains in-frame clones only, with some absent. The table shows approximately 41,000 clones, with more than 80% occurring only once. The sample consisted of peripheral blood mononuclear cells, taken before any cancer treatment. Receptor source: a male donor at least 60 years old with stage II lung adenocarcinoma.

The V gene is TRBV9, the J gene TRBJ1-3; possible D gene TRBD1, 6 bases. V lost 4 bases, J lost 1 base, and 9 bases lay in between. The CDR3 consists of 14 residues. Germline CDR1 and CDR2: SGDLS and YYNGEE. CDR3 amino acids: CASSQGGSGNTIYF. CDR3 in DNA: TGTGCCAGCAGCCAAGGGGGTTCTGGAAACACCATATATTTT. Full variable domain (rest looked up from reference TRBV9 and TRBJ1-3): DSGVTQTPKHLITATGQRVTLRCSPRSGDLSVYWYQQSLDQGLQFLIQYYNGEERAKGNILERFSAQQFPDLHSELNLSSLELGDSALYFCASSQGGSGNTIYFGEGSWLTVV.

CDR3 nucleotide sequence: TGTGCCAGCAGATTCCCCGGGACCCAAGAAAATGAGCAGTTCTTC. Protein sequence: CASRFPGTQENEQFF. The rearrangement uses TRBV7-2 and TRBJ2-1; D tentatively fits TRBD1 or TRBD2 (5 bases each). The germline V gene encodes CDR1 SGHTA and CDR2 FQGNSA. The CDR3 runs to 15 residues. V was cut by 6 bases and J by 7 bases, with 19 bases left in between.

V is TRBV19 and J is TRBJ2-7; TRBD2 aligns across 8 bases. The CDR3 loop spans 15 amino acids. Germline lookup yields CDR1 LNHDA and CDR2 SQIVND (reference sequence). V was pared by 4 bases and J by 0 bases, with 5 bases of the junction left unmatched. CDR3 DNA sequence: TGTGCCAGTAGTACCGAAGCGGGAGCCTCCTACGAGCAGTACTTC. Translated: CASSTEAGASYEQYF.

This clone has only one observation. CDR3 coding DNA: TGCGCCAGCAGCGTTCGGCCAGCGGGAGTGGCGTCAGATACGCAGTATTTT. This sequence encodes CASSVRPAGVASDTQYF. The rearrangement links TRBV5-1 to TRBJ2-3; 8 bases fit TRBD2. Trimming at V came to 4 bases and at J to 4 bases, leaving 14 bases not matched to a gene. Germline assignment: CDR1 SGHRS and CDR2 YFSETQ. The length of the CDR3 is 17 residues.

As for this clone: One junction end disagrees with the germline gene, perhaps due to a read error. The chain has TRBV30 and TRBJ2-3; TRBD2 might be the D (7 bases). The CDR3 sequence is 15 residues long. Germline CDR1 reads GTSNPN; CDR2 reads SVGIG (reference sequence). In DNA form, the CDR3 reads TGTGCCTGGAGTCCAGGGGCGGGAGAAACAGGTACGCAGTATTTT. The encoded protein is CAWSPGAGETGTQYF.

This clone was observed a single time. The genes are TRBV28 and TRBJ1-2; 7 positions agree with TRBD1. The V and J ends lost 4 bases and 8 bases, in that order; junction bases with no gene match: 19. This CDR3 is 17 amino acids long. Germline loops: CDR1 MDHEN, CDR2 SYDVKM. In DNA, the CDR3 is TGTGCCAGCAGTTCGTCGGCGGCTCAGGGGGAGGGAGAGGGCTACACCTTC. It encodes CASSSSAAQGEGEGYTF.

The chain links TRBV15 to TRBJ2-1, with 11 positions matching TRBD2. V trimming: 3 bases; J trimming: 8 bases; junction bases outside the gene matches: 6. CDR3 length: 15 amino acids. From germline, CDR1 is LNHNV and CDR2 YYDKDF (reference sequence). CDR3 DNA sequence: TGTGCCACCAGCAGTACTAGCGGGAGTTTCCATGAGCAGTTCTTC. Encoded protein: CATSSTSGSFHEQFF. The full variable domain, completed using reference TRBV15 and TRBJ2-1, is DAMVIQNPRYQVTQFGKPVTLSCSQTLNHNVMYWYQQKSSQAPKLLFHYYDKDFNNEADTPDNFQSRRPNTSFCFLDIRSPGLGDTAMYLCATSSTSGSFHEQFFGPGTRLTVL.

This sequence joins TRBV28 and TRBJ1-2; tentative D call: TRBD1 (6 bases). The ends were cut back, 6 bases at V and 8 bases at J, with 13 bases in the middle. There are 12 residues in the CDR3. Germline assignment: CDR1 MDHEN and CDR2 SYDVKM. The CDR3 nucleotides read TGTGCCAGCAGCTCGGGGGCTGGAGGCTACACCTTC. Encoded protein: CASSSGAGGYTF.

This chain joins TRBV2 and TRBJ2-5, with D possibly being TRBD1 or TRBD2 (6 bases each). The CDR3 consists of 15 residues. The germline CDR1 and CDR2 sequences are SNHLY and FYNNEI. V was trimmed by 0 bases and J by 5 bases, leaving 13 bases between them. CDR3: CASSEAGGGRETQYF. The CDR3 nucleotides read TGTGCCAGCAGTGAAGCAGGAGGGGGGAGGGAGACCCAGTACTTC.

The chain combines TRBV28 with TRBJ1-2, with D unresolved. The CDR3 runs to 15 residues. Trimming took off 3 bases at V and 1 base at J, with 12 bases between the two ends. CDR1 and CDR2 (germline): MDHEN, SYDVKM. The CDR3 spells CASSLANPLNYGYTF. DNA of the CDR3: TGTGCCAGCAGTTTGGCCAATCCTCTTAACTATGGCTACACCTTC.

In nucleotides, the CDR3 is TGTGCCAGCAGTTTAGGGTGGGAAGCTTTCTTT. This translates into CASSLGWEAFF. The chain recombines TRBV28 with TRBJ1-1; D remains ambiguous. The CDR3 extends over 11 amino acids. V was clipped by 2 bases and J by 8 bases, with 6 bases between them. Germline V gives CDR1 MDHEN, CDR2 SYDVKM.

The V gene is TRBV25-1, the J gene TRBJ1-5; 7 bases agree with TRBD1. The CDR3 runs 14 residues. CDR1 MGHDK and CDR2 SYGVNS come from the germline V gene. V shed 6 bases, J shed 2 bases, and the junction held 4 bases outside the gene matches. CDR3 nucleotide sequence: TGTGCCAGCAGGCAGACAGGGCGCAATCAGCCCCAGCATTTT. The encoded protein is CASRQTGRNQPQHF.

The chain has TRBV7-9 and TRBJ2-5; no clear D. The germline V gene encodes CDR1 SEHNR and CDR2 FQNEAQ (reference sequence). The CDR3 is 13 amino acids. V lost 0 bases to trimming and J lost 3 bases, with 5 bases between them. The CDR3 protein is CASSLAVEETQYF. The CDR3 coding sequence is TGTGCCAGCAGCTTAGCAGTCGAAGAGACCCAGTACTTC. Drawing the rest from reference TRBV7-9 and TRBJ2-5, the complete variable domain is DTGVSQNPRHKITKRGQNVTFRCDPISEHNRLYWYRQTLGQGPEFLTYFQNEAQLEKSRLLSDRFSAERPKGSFSTLEIQRTEQGDSAMYLCASSLAVEETQYFGPGTRLLVL.

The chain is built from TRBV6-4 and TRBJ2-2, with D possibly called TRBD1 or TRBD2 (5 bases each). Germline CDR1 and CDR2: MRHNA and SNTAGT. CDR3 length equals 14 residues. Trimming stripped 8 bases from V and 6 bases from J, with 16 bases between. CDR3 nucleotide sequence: TGTGCCAGCCCCCCAGGGAGACTGTCCGGGGAGCTGTTTTTT. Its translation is CASPPGRLSGELFF.

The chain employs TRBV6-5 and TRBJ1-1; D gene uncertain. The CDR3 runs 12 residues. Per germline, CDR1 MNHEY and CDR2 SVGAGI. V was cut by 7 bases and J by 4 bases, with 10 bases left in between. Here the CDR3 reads CASMKGGTEAFF. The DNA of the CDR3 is TGTGCCAGCATGAAGGGAGGCACTGAAGCTTTCTTT.

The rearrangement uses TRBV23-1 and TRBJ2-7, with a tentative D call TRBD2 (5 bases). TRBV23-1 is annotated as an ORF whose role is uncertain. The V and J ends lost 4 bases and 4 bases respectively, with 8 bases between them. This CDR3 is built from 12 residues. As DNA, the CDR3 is TGCGCCAGCAGTCTCAGAGGGTACGAGCAGTACTTC. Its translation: CASSLRGYEQYF.

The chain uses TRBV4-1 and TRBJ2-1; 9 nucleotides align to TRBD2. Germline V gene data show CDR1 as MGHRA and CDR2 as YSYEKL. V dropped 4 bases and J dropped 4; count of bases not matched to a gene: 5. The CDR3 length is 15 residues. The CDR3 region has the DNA TGCGCCAGCAGCCTTGGACTAGCGCCGTACAATGAGCAGTTCTTC. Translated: CASSLGLAPYNEQFF.